The text below deals with one T cell receptor beta chain. Germline V gives CDR1 MGHDK, CDR2 SYGVNS. V lost 7 bases, J lost 4 bases, and 7 bases stayed unmatched. CDR3 length: 14 residues. The data derive from a study of blood T cell repertoires in COVID-19. The overall study: PBMCs, B-cell-depleted T cells, or T cells were the source of the cDNA or gDNA that made up the material.

Data came from immunoSEQ multiplex PCR; TCRdb stores just in-frame clones and leaves some out. This table holds about 120,000 clones, around 90% found once. This TCR derives from a woman aged 45-65 years with acute or convalescent COVID-19. The chain couples TRBV25-1 to TRBJ2-7; 10 nucleotides agree with TRBD2. The material sequenced was peripheral blood. This chain's CDR3 is CASNPSGRAYEQYF. The CDR3 nucleotides are TGTGCCAGCAACCCTAGCGGGAGAGCGTACGAGCAGTACTTC.